This TCR beta chain was retrieved from a study of T cell responses to AZD1222 COVID-19 vaccine. Findings and caveats of the study: Reportedly, nearly half of unique spike TCRs recognized epitopes outside B.1.351/B.1.1.7 mutations. Spike-specific TCR depth and breadth grew after two AZD1222 doses. Only six people who got AZD1222 tested seropositive at baseline. Most donors were white British, females outnumbered males, and clonal diversity was possibly underestimated.

Germline values: CDR1 LGHDT, CDR2 YNNKEL (reference sequence). V was pared by 1 base and J by 2 bases, with 5 bases of the junction left unmatched. CDR3 length: 15 residues. Only in-frame clones appear in the TCRdb table, and some are missing; sequencing was by immunoSEQ multiplex PCR. This table holds about 160,000 clones, about 90% found once. About this clone itself: No antigen is known for it.

The receptor comes from an adult in good health. The chain is built from TRBV3-1 (or the pseudogene TRBV3-2) and TRBJ2-7; TRBD2 matches 7 bases. The sample consisted of peripheral blood, taken on day 0 of MenACWY control vaccination. The CDR3 nucleotides are TGTGCCAGCAGCCAAGCACCTAGCGGAACCTACGAGCAGTACTTC. As protein: CASSQAPSGTYEQYF.